This note documents a single TCR beta chain sequence. The entry originates in a study of blood T cell repertoires in COVID-19. Background on the study: Acute and convalescent COVID-19 specimens originated in the United States, Italy and Spain. T cells, B-cell-depleted T cells, or PBMCs supplied cDNA or gDNA.

Authors' data handling: Reference gene primers were amplified, and this amplification served to estimate nucleated cell counts. Using immunoSEQ multiplex PCR, the repertoire was profiled, and TCRdb retains in-frame clones only, with some absent. From that table come the V and J calls and clone size; the DNA was used to work out D and trimming. Found here are 130,000 or so clones, 80% to 90% of them singletons; the top ten hold about 2%. Trimming cost V 3 bases and J 2 bases, with 14 bases left between them. This CDR3 has 15 residues. In germline, CDR1 is MNHEY, CDR2 SVGEGT. Sequencing was carried out using peripheral blood. The chain joins TRBV6-2 or TRBV6-3 to TRBJ2-7, with D maybe TRBD1 (6 bases). This receptor was identified in a woman in her forties or fifties with acute or convalescent COVID-19. CDR3 in DNA: TGTGCCAGCAGTTATACCGGGACACTAACCTACGAGCAGTACTTC. It codes for CASSYTGTLTYEQYF.